These 13 T cell receptor beta chains share one sample of origin, sequenced in a study of T cells in Graves' hyperthyroidism and ophthalmopathy. From RNA transcripts, TCR beta CDR3 regions were amplified. HTBI primers drove first-round RT-PCR of the TCR CDR3. One entry per CDR3 protein results from TCRdb running MiXCR on the multiplex PCR reads. The sample records over 550,000 distinct CDR3 sequences, 15% to 20% being singletons. Sample: blood. These receptor sequences come from a woman aged 18 to 35 with Graves' hyperthyroidism.

This clonotype has ten or more counts. V and J are TRBV7-8 and TRBJ2-7; 9 bases line up with TRBD1. CDR1 is SGHVS and CDR2 is FQNEAQ in the germline V gene. The CDR3 totals 14 residues. V shed 5 bases and J 2 bases; nucleotides not matched to a gene: 4. This CDR3 reads CASSEDRGTYEQYF. CDR3 DNA sequence: TGTGCCAGCAGCGAGGACAGGGGAACCTACGAGCAGTACTTC.

This clonotype occurred a few times. This chain links TRBV6-1 with TRBJ1-6; 9 bases are shared with TRBD1. The trim removed 7 bases at V and 8 bases at J, leaving 18 bases unmatched. Germline-derived CDR1 and CDR2 are MNHNS and SASEGT. The CDR3 sequence is 18 residues long. CDR3 nucleotides: TGTGCCAGCACTTCCGCTGGGACAGGGCATTCGTCTTATTCACCCCTCCACTTT. Protein product: CASTSAGTGHSSYSPLHF.

This clonotype was observed at least ten times. The chain recombines TRBV28 with TRBJ1-1, with 12 bases identical to TRBD1. Germline loops: CDR1 MDHEN, CDR2 SYDVKM. The V segment lost 3 bases and the J segment 1 base; nucleotides outside the gene matches: 6. This CDR3 has 17 amino acids. Here the CDR3 DNA reads TGTGCCAGCAGTTTTTCGGGACAGGGGGCAAGGAACACTGAAGCTTTCTTT. This translates into CASSFSGQGARNTEAFF.

The table lists this clonotype with a few counts. The chain links TRBV2 to TRBJ1-4; the match to TRBD1 covers 10 bases. The CDR3 is made up of 14 amino acids. Germline assignment: CDR1 SNHLY and CDR2 FYNNEI. V lost 7 bases, J lost 8 bases, and 7 bases stayed unmatched. DNA of the CDR3: TGTGCCAGCAATACCGGGACAGGGGACGAAAAACTGTTTTTT. Translating it yields CASNTGTGDEKLFF.

The table lists this clonotype with many counts. J is TRBJ1-1 and V is TRBV5-1; TRBD1 matches 7 bases. After removal of 4 bases from V and 6 bases from J, the junction contained 15 bases not matched to a gene. The germline gives CDR1 SGHRS, CDR2 YFSETQ. This CDR3 region has 16 residues. CDR3 loop: CASSTGAEGSVAEAFF. CDR3 DNA sequence: TGCGCCAGCAGCACAGGGGCGGAGGGGTCGGTCGCTGAAGCTTTCTTT.

The rearrangement links TRBV12-3 or TRBV12-4 to TRBJ1-1, with a tentative D call TRBD1 (5 bases). Trimming took 2 bases from V and 11 from J, leaving 15 bases between them. This CDR3 is built from 13 residues. The CDR3 here is CASSLKFGQGAFF. CDR3 DNA: TGTGCCAGCAGTTTAAAGTTCGGGCAGGGCGCTTTCTTT.

The V gene is TRBV28, the J gene TRBJ2-2, with TRBD2 matching over 7 bases. Germline-derived CDR1 and CDR2 are MDHEN and SYDVKM. Losses at the gene ends were 11 bases for V and 2 bases for J; bases not matched to a gene: 8. The CDR3 covers 14 residues. CDR3 DNA: TGTGCCGGAATGGCGGGAGACAACACCGGGGAGCTGTTTTTT. This encodes CAGMAGDNTGELFF.

This clonotype was counted ten times or more. This chain links TRBV12-3 or TRBV12-4 with TRBJ1-4, with D tentatively TRBD1 (5 bases). The CDR3 consists of 16 residues. V lost 6 bases to trimming and J lost 3 bases, with 17 bases between them. CDR3 loop: CASSSGDPKSNEKLFF. CDR3 bases: TGTGCCAGCAGCAGCGGGGACCCGAAGTCTAATGAAAAACTGTTTTTT.

As to this clonotype: Germline is not matched at one junction end, which may reflect a read error. V and J are TRBV7-3 and TRBJ1-1; the match to TRBD1 covers 7 bases. Germline V gene data show CDR1 as SGHTA and CDR2 as FQGTGA. This CDR3 has 17 amino acids. The CDR3 DNA sequence: TGTGCCAGCAGCTTATGGGGCCCGGGACAGATGAACACTGAAGTTTTCTTT. It translates to CASSLWGPGQMNTEVFF.

This clonotype was picked up many times. This chain uses TRBV27 with TRBJ2-1, with unresolved D. The CDR3 has 14 amino acids. The V gene lost 0 bases and the J gene lost 5 bases, with 8 bases spanning the gap. CDR1 and CDR2 from the germline V gene are MNHEY and SMNVEV (reference sequence). CDR3 nucleotide sequence: TGTGCCAGCAGTTTATCTAACGGTCACAATGAGCAGTTCTTC. This codes for CASSLSNGHNEQFF.

The V gene is TRBV6-1, the J gene TRBJ2-7; unclear D gene. Per germline, CDR1 MNHNS and CDR2 SASEGT. The CDR3 extends over 15 amino acids. The V end lost 5 bases, the J end lost 0 bases, and 14 bases lay between the germline ends. In DNA, the CDR3 is TGTGCCAGCAGTCCCCTGCCTCTGAGCTCCTACGAGCAGTACTTC. It yields the protein CASSPLPLSSYEQYF.

The chain combines TRBV27 with TRBJ1-1, with 10 bases that match TRBD1. The germline gives CDR1 MNHEY, CDR2 SMNVEV (reference sequence). The CDR3 has 15 amino acids. Losses at the gene ends were 4 bases for V and 2 bases for J; bases not matched to a gene: 4. The CDR3 loop is CASSSRTGGNTEAFF. CDR3 DNA sequence: TGTGCCAGCAGTTCAAGGACAGGGGGAAACACTGAAGCTTTCTTT.

This clonotype was seen only a few times. The J gene is TRBJ2-7, the V gene TRBV3-1; D is undetermined. V lost 2 bases and J 2 bases, leaving 13 bases between the germline ends. The CDR3 has 15 amino acids. The germline V gene encodes CDR1 LGHDT and CDR2 YNNKEL (reference sequence). The CDR3 DNA sequence: TGTGCCAGCAGCCAATCGTATCCAGTGACCTACGAGCAGTACTTC. This encodes CASSQSYPVTYEQYF.